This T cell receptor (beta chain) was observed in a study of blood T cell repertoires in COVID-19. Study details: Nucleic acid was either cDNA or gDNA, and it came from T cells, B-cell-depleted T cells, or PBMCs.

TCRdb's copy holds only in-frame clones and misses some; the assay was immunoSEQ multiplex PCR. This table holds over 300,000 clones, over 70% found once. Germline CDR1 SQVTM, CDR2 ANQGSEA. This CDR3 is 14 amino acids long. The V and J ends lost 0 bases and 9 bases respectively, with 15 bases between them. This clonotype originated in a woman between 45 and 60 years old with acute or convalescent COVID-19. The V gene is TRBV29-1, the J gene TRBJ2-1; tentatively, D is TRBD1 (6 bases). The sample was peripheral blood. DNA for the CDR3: TGCAGCGTTGAAGATCGATGGGGGCTAAGTGAGCAGTTCTTC. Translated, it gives CSVEDRWGLSEQFF.